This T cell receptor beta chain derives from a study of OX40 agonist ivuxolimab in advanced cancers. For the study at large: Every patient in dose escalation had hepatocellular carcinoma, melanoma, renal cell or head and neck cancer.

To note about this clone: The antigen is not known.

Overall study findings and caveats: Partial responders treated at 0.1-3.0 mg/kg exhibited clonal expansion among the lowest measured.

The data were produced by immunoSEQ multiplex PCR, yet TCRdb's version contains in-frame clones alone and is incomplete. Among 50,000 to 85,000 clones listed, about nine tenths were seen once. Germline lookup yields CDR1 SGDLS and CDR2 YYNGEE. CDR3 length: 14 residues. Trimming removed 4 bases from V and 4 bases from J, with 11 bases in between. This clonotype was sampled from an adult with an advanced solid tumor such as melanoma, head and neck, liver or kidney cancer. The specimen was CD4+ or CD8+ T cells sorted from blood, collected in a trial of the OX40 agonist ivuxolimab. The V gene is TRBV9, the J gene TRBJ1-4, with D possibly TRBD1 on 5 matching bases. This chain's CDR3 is CASSHGGDNEKLFF. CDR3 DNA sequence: TGTGCCAGCAGCCACGGGGGGGATAATGAAAAACTGTTTTTT.